This record concerns one T cell receptor beta chain sequence. The antigen remains undetermined. The sample comes from a study of cytomegalovirus exposure and HLA in healthy donors. Study summary: Assignment to the Caucasian-associated ancestry cluster applied to approximately 79% of the roughly 420 genotyped donors. Study conclusions and caveats: The later analysis indicated that the majority of CMV-associated TCR beta chains appeared HLA-restricted. A previous analysis found most TCR beta V segments productive roughly 87% or roughly 30% of the time. Rare TCR sequences predominated, though certain public TCRs were found in many donors.

In germline, CDR1 is SGDLS, CDR2 YYNGEE. CDR3 size: 17 residues. With 0 bases clipped from V and 7 bases from J, the junction kept 12 bases outside the gene matches. Use of 60 Vbeta and 13 Jbeta primers characterized the PCR. Assay: immunoSEQ multiplex PCR; the TCRdb copy retains only in-frame clones and omits some. The sample includes tens of thousands of clones, around 68% of them seen just once. The rearrangement joins TRBV9 to TRBJ2-1; 8 bases fit TRBD2. The sequenced material came from PBMCs. The sequence was collected from a man aged 35 to 55 in good health and CMV-seropositive. CDR3 coding DNA: TGTGCCAGCAGCGTAGGAAAGCGGAGCGGGGGCGGGAATGAGCAGTTCTTC. Its translation: CASSVGKRSGGGNEQFF.